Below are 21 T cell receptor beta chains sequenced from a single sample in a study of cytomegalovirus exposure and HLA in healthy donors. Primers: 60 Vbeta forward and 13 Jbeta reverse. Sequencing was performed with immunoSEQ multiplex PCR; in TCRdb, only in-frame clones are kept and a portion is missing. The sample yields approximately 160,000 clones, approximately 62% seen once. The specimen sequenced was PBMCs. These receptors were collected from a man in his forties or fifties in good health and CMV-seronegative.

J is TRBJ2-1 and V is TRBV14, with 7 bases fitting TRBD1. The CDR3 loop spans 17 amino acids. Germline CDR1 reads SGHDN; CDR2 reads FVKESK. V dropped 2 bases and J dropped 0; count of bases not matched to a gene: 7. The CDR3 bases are TGTGCCAGCAGCCAACTCCTCAGGGGGATCTCCTACAATGAGCAGTTCTTC. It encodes CASSQLLRGISYNEQFF.

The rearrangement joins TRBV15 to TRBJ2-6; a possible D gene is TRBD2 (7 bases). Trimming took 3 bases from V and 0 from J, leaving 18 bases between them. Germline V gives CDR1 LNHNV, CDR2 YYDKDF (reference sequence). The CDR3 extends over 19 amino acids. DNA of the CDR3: TGTGCCACCAGCAGTGGACTAGTCAGGGGCTCCTCTGGGGCCAACGTCCTGACTTTC. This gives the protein CATSSGLVRGSSGANVLTF.

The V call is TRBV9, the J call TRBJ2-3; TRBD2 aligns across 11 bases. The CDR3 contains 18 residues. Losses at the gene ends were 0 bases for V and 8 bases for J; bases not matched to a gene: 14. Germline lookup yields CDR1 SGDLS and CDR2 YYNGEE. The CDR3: CASSVASGGSLGIGTQYF. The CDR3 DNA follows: TGTGCCAGCAGCGTAGCTAGCGGGGGGTCCTTGGGCATAGGTACGCAGTATTTT.

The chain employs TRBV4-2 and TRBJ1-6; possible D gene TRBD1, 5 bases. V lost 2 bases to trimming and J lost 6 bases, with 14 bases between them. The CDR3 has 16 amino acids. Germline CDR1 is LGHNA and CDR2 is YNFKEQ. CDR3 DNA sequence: TGTGCCAGCAGCCAACCCCCCGGGGGTAGTAATTCACCCCTCCACTTT. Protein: CASSQPPGGSNSPLHF.

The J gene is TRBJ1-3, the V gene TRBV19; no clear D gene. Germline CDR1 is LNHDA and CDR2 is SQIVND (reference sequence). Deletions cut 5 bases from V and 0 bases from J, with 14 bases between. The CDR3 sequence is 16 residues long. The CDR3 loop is CASSAIRLSSGNTIYF. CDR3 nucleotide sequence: TGTGCCAGTAGTGCCATCAGGCTCAGCTCTGGAAACACCATATATTTT. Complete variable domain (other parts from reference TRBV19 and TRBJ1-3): DGGITQSPKYLFRKEGQNVTLSCEQNLNHDAMYWYRQDPGQGLRLIYYSQIVNDFQKGDIAEGYSVSREKKESFPLTVTSAQKNPTAFYLCASSAIRLSSGNTIYFGEGSWLTVV.

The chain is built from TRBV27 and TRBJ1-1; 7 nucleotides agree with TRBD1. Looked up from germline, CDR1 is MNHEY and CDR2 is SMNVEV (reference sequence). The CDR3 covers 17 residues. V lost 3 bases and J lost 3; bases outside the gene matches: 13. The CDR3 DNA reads TGTGCCAGCAGTTTGAAACTATCAGGGACAGTTTACACTGAAGCTTTCTTT. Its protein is CASSLKLSGTVYTEAFF.

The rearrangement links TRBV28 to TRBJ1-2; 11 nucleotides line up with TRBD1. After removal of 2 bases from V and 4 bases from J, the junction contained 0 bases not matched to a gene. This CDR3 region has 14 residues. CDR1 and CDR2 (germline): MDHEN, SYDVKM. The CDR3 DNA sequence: TGTGCCAGCAGTTTAGGACAGGGGGCCTATGGCTACACCTTC. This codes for CASSLGQGAYGYTF.

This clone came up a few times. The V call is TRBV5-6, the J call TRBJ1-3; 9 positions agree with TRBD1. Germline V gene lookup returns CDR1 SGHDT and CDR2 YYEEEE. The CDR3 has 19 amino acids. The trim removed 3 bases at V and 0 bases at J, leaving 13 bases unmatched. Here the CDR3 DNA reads TGTGCCAGCAGCTGGACACCGGGACAGGGTACCACCTCTGGAAACACCATATATTTT. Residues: CASSWTPGQGTTSGNTIYF.

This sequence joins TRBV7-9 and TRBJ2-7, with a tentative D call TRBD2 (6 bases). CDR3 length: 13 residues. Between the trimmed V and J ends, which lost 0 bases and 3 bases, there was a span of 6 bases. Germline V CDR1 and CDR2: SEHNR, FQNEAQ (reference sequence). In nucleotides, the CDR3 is TGTGCCAGCAGCTTAGCGGGGGGCTACGAGCAGTACTTC. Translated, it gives CASSLAGGYEQYF.

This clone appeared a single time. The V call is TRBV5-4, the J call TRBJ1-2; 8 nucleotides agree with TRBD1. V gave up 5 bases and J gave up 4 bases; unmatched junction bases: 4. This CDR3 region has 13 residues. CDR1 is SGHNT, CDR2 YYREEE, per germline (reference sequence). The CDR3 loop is CASRPTGVYGYTF. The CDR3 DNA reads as TGTGCCAGCAGGCCGACAGGGGTCTATGGCTACACCTTC.

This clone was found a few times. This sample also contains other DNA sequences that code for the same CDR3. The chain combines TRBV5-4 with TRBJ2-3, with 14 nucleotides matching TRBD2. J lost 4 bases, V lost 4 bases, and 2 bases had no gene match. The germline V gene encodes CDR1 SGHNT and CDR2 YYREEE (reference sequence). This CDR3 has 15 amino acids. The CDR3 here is CASSPGLAGADTQYF. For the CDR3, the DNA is TGTGCCAGCAGCCCGGGACTAGCGGGGGCAGATACGCAGTATTTT.

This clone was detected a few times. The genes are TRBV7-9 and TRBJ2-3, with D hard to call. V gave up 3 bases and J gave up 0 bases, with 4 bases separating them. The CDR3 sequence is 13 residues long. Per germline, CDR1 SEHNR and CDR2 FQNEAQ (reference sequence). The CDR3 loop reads CASSFQSTDTQYF. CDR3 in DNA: TGTGCCAGCAGCTTTCAAAGCACAGATACGCAGTATTTT. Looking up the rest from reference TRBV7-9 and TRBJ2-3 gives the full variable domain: DTGVSQNPRHKITKRGQNVTFRCDPISEHNRLYWYRQTLGQGPEFLTYFQNEAQLEKSRLLSDRFSAERPKGSFSTLEIQRTEQGDSAMYLCASSFQSTDTQYFGPGTRLTVL.

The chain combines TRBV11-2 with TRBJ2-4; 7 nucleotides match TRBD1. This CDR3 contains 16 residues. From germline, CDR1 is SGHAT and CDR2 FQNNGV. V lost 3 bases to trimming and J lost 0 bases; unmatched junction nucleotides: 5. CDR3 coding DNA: TGTGCCAGCAGCTTGGGACAGACTCTAGCCAAAAACATTCAGTACTTC. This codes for CASSLGQTLAKNIQYF.

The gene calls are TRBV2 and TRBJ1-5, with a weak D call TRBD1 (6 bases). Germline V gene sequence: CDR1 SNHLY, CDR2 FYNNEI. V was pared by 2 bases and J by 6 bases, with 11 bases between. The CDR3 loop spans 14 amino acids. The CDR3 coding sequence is TGTGCCAGCAGTGAAACGACAGGTCTTCAGCCCCAGCATTTT. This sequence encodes CASSETTGLQPQHF.

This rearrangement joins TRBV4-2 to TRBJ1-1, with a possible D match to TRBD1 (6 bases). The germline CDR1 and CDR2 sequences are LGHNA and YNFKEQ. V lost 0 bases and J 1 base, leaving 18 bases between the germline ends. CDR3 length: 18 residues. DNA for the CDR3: TGTGCCAGCAGCCAAGATTCCCGGGTTTACAGGGAGAACACTGAAGCTTTCTTT. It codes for CASSQDSRVYRENTEAFF.

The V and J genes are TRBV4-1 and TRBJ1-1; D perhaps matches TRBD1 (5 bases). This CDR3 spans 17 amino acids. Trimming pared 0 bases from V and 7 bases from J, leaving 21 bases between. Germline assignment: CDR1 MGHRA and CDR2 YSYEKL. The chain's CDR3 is CASSQEAVARVRSEAFF. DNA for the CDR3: TGCGCCAGCAGCCAAGAGGCTGTCGCCAGGGTGAGAAGTGAAGCTTTCTTT.

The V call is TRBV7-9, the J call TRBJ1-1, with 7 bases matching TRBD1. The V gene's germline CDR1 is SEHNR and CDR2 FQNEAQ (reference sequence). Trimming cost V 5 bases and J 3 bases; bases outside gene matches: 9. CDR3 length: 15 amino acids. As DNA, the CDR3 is TGTGCCAGCAGCAACCAGGGACAGAGTTACACTGAAGCTTTCTTT. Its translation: CASSNQGQSYTEAFF.

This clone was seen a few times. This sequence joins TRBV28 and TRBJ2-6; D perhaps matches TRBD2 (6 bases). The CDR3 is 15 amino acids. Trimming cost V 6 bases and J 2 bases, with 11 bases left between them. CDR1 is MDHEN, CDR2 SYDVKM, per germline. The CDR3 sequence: CASSGGEPGANVLTF. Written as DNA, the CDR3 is TGTGCCAGCAGCGGGGGAGAGCCTGGGGCCAACGTCCTGACTTTC.

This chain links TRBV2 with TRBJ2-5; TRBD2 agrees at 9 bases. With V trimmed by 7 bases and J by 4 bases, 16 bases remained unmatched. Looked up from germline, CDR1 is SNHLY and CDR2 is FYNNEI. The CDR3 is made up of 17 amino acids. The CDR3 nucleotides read TGTGCCAGCAAGCCCTCCCCTGGCGGGGGGGCCGGAGAGACCCAGTACTTC. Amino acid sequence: CASKPSPGGGAGETQYF.

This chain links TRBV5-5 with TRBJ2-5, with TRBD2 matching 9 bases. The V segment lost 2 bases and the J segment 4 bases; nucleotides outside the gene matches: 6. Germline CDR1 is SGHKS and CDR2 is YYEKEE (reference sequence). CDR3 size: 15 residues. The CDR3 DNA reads TGTGCCAGCAGCTTTCGCGCGGGGGGGCCAGAGACCCAGTACTTC. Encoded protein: CASSFRAGGPETQYF.

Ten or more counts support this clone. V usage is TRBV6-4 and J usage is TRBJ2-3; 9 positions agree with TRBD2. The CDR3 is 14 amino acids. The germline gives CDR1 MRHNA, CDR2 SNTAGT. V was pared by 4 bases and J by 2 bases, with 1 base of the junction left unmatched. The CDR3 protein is CASSGGGATDTQYF. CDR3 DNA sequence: TGTGCCAGCAGTGGCGGGGGGGCCACAGATACGCAGTATTTT.